This T cell receptor beta chain was sequenced during a study of somatic mutations in cytotoxic T cells in rheumatoid arthritis. Flow cytometry was used to check the purity of CD4+ and CD8+ cells, which had been isolated by positive magnetic bead selection. Findings and limits, study-wide: The study found that the largest CD8+ clone exceeded 20% of CD8+ cells in about an eighth of the roughly 60 patients. A rise in CD8+ clonality with age was seen in rheumatoid arthritis patients but not in healthy controls.

The germline V and J ends were trimmed by 3 bases and 3 bases, with 12 bases remaining between them. Germline-derived CDR1 and CDR2 are SGHDN and FVKESK. The length of the CDR3 is 14 residues. This clone was observed a handful of times. What it recognizes is unknown. The data were produced by immunoSEQ multiplex PCR, yet TCRdb's version contains in-frame clones alone and is incomplete. This table has about 25,000 clones, nearly 75% appearing once. The chain uses TRBV14 and TRBJ2-7; the D gene is possibly TRBD2 (5 bases). The TCR sequence derives from a young woman in good health. Sequenced input: CD8+ T cells sorted from blood. The CDR3 spells CASSHVHGDYEQYF. The DNA of the CDR3 is TGTGCCAGCAGCCACGTACACGGGGACTACGAGCAGTACTTC.